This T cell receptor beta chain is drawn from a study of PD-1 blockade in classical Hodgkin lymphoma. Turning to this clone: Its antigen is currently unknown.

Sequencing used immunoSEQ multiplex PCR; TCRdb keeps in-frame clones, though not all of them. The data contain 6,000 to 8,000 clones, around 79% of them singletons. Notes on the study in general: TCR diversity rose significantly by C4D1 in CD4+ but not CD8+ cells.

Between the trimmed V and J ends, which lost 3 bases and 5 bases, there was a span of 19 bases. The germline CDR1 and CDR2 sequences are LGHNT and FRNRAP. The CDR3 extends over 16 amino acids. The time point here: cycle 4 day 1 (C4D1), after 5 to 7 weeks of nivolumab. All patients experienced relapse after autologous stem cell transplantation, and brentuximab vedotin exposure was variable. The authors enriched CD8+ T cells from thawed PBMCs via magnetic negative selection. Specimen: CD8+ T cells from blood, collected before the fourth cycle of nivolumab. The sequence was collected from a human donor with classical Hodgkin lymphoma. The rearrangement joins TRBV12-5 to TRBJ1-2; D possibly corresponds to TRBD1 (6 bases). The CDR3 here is CASGLQGRSQEYGYTF. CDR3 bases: TGTGCTAGTGGTTTACAGGGAAGGTCCCAAGAATATGGCTACACCTTC.